These 30 T cell receptor beta chains were all obtained from the same sample, sequenced in a study of blood T cell repertoires in COVID-19. Using immunoSEQ multiplex PCR, the repertoire was profiled, and TCRdb retains in-frame clones only, with some absent. This table has around 200,000 clones, around 87% appearing once. Source material: peripheral blood. Receptor source: a man in his forties with active or convalescent COVID-19.

The V call is TRBV28, the J call TRBJ2-2; 9 bases are shared with TRBD1. V lost 6 bases, J lost 2 bases, and 10 bases stayed unmatched. Germline-derived CDR1 and CDR2 are MDHEN and SYDVKM. CDR3 length: 17 amino acids. The CDR3 region has the DNA TGTGCCAGCAGCCGAGGGTTGGGACAGGGAAACACCGGGGAGCTGTTTTTT. Protein sequence: CASSRGLGQGNTGELFF.

Only a few counts were recorded for this clone. The V and J genes are TRBV7-9 and TRBJ1-1, with D maybe TRBD1 (5 bases). From germline, CDR1 is SEHNR and CDR2 FQNEAQ (reference sequence). The CDR3 runs to 15 residues. V was trimmed by 5 bases and J by 3 bases, leaving 16 bases between them. In nucleotides, the CDR3 is TGTGCCAGCAGCCTTGGCGGGGGAAGGTACACTGAAGCTTTCTTT. Protein sequence: CASSLGGGRYTEAFF.

This rearrangement joins TRBV5-1 to TRBJ2-7; possibly TRBD1 for D (6 bases). Germline loops: CDR1 SGHRS, CDR2 YFSETQ. V was trimmed by 4 bases and J by 5 bases, leaving 19 bases between them. The CDR3 is 15 amino acids. CDR3 sequence (DNA): TGCGCCAGCAGCCAACGATTCAGGGGTGACGACGAGCAGTACTTC. Translated: CASSQRFRGDDEQYF.

The chain is built from TRBV5-5 and TRBJ1-1, with 10 nucleotides matching TRBD1. V shed 3 bases, J shed 7 bases, and the junction held 9 bases outside the gene matches. The CDR3 runs to 15 residues. CDR1 is SGHKS, CDR2 YYEKEE, per germline (reference sequence). CDR3 residues: CASSWSGTGDGEAFF. As DNA, the CDR3 is TGTGCCAGCAGCTGGTCCGGGACAGGGGATGGTGAAGCTTTCTTT.

V gene TRBV6-6 combines with J gene TRBJ1-3; D unresolved. Between the trimmed V and J ends, which lost 4 bases and 0 bases, there was a span of 13 bases. The CDR3 runs to 16 residues. Germline V CDR1 and CDR2: MNHNY, SVGAGI (reference sequence). The chain's CDR3 is CASSSPDRGSGNTIYF. DNA for the CDR3: TGTGCCAGCAGTTCCCCCGATCGGGGCTCTGGAAACACCATATATTTT.

The rearrangement links TRBV7-8 to TRBJ2-2, with D perhaps matching TRBD1 (5 bases). The CDR3 contains 14 residues. Trimming left V 5 bases short and J 1 base short, with 8 bases between. The germline gives CDR1 SGHVS, CDR2 FQNEAQ. In DNA, the CDR3 is TGTGCCAGCAGCGTCCAGGGGAACACCGGGGAGCTGTTTTTT. It yields the protein CASSVQGNTGELFF.

The chain employs TRBV18 and TRBJ1-4; possible D gene TRBD1, 5 bases. Germline V gene lookup returns CDR1 KGHSH and CDR2 LQKENI. V shed 4 bases and J shed 0 bases, with 6 bases lying between them. This CDR3 region has 14 residues. The CDR3 loop is CASSQTATNEKLFF. DNA for the CDR3: TGTGCCAGCTCACAGACAGCAACTAATGAAAAACTGTTTTTT.

In nucleotides, the CDR3 is TGTGCCAGCAGCTTTTATCGGGGGGCTGACACCATATATTTT. Encoded protein: CASSFYRGADTIYF. The rearrangement links TRBV5-4 to TRBJ1-3; possibly TRBD1 for D (6 bases). CDR1 and CDR2 from the germline V gene are SGHNT and YYREEE (reference sequence). Between the trimmed V and J ends, which lost 2 bases and 8 bases, there was a span of 14 bases. This CDR3 has 14 residues.

This chain connects TRBV11-3 to TRBJ1-1; D is perhaps TRBD1 (5 bases). This CDR3 is 13 amino acids long. V dropped 5 bases and J dropped 5 bases, with 12 bases sitting between them. Germline values: CDR1 SGHNT, CDR2 YENEEA. CDR3 DNA sequence: TGTGCCAGCAGCCCGGGGGAGCGGACTGAAGCTTTCTTT. Protein sequence: CASSPGERTEAFF. Drawing the rest from reference TRBV11-3 and TRBJ1-1, the complete variable domain is EAGVVQSPRYKIIEKKQPVAFWCNPISGHNTLYWYLQNLGQGPELLIRYENEEAVDDSQLPKDRFSAERLKGVDSTLKIQPAELGDSAVYLCASSPGERTEAFFGQGTRLTVV.

The chain couples TRBV30 to TRBJ1-3; perhaps TRBD1 as D (5 bases). This CDR3 is 15 amino acids long. V was clipped by 0 bases and J by 6 bases, with 15 bases between them. Germline V gene sequence: CDR1 GTSNPN, CDR2 SVGIG (reference sequence). The CDR3 sequence is CAWSVQGALENTIYF. In nucleotides, the CDR3 is TGTGCCTGGAGTGTACAAGGGGCATTGGAAAACACCATATATTTT.

The chain uses TRBV19 and TRBJ2-7; TRBD1 matches at 7 bases. V gave up 4 bases and J gave up 3 bases; unmatched junction bases: 6. CDR1 and CDR2 from the germline V gene are LNHDA and SQIVND (reference sequence). The CDR3 has 14 amino acids. This chain's CDR3 is CASSTGTDYYEQYF. The CDR3 DNA reads as TGTGCCAGTAGTACCGGGACAGACTACTACGAGCAGTACTTC.

The chain uses TRBV4-2 and TRBJ1-6; 7 bases line up with TRBD1. The CDR3 contains 20 residues. CDR1 and CDR2 (germline): LGHNA, YNFKEQ. With 1 base clipped from V and 6 bases from J, the junction kept 18 bases outside the gene matches. This CDR3 reads CASSQAFGTATRSSNSPLHF. For the CDR3, the DNA is TGTGCCAGCAGCCAAGCCTTCGGGACAGCTACCCGCTCGAGTAATTCACCCCTCCACTTT.

The CDR3 protein is CARESQGWSYNEQFF. CDR3 sequence (DNA): TGTGCTAGGGAATCCCAGGGGTGGTCCTACAATGAGCAGTTCTTC. This chain links TRBV12-5 with TRBJ2-1; maybe TRBD1 (6 bases). This CDR3 has 15 amino acids. The germline V gene has CDR1 LGHNT and CDR2 FRNRAP. Trimming took off 9 bases at V and 1 base at J, with 16 bases between the two ends.

The V gene is TRBV7-2, the J gene TRBJ2-1; 8 bases map to TRBD2. The CDR3 loop spans 15 amino acids. J was trimmed by 3 bases and V by 1 base; bases with no gene match: 2. Germline CDR1 is SGHTA and CDR2 is FQGNSA. DNA for the CDR3: TGTGCCAGCAGCTTAGGAAGCGGGGGCTACAATGAGCAGTTCTTC. Its protein is CASSLGSGGYNEQFF.

The genes are TRBV27 and TRBJ2-3; the D gene is possibly TRBD1 (5 bases). This CDR3 has 13 amino acids. The V end was cut by 6 bases, the J end by 2 bases, with 9 bases between. Germline CDR1 and CDR2: MNHEY and SMNVEV (reference sequence). The CDR3: CASRLTATDTQYF. The DNA of the CDR3 is TGTGCCAGCAGGTTGACAGCCACAGATACGCAGTATTTT.

The CDR3 bases are TGTGCCAGCAGCTTAAGGACAGGGGGCGATACGCAGTATTTT. It codes for CASSLRTGGDTQYF. The J gene is TRBJ2-3, the V gene TRBV5-8; TRBD1 agrees at 11 bases. The V gene end was trimmed by 2 bases and the J gene end by 6 bases; junction bases not matched to a gene: 2. There are 14 residues in the CDR3. Per the germline V gene, CDR1 is SGHTS and CDR2 is YDEGEE.

The CDR3 coding sequence is TGCGCCAGCAGCCCCCGCTCGAGGGGGGGCGCCTCCTTTGAAGCTTTCTTT. Its protein is CASSPRSRGGASFEAFF. The V call is TRBV4-1, the J call TRBJ1-1, with TRBD1 as a possible D gene (6 bases). This CDR3 comprises 17 residues. The V gene's germline CDR1 is MGHRA and CDR2 YSYEKL. Trimming removed 4 bases at V and 7 bases at J, with 25 bases between.

This sequence joins TRBV4-3 and TRBJ2-3; 14 bases align to TRBD2. The V gene's germline CDR1 is LGHNA and CDR2 YSLEER. The CDR3 has 17 residues. Trimming cost V 0 bases and J 2 bases; bases outside gene matches: 1. DNA for the CDR3: TGCGCCAGCAGCCAAGAGGGACTAGCGGGGGACACAGATACGCAGTATTTT. This encodes CASSQEGLAGDTDTQYF.

V gene TRBV7-8 combines with J gene TRBJ1-5, with 9 positions matching TRBD1. V trimming: 5 bases; J trimming: 0 bases; junction bases outside the gene matches: 5. CDR3 length equals 16 residues. Germline V gene lookup returns CDR1 SGHVS and CDR2 FQNEAQ. The CDR3 spells CASSPEDRGSNQPQHF. The CDR3 DNA reads as TGTGCCAGCAGCCCCGAGGACAGGGGTAGCAATCAGCCCCAGCATTTT. The full variable domain, its missing parts supplied by reference TRBV7-8 and TRBJ1-5, is GAGVSQSPRYKVAKRGQDVALRCDPISGHVSLFWYQQALGQGPEFLTYFQNEAQLDKSGLPSDRFFAERPEGSVSTLKIQRTQQEDSAVYLCASSPEDRGSNQPQHFGDGTRLSIL.

CDR3 amino acids: CASSYSTGAGNTIYF. The DNA of the CDR3 is TGTGCCAGCAGTTACTCAACAGGGGCTGGAAACACCATATATTTT. The chain employs TRBV6-6 and TRBJ1-3; TRBD1 aligns across 7 bases. Unmatched junction bases numbered 1, after V lost 0 bases and J lost 2 bases. Germline CDR1 reads MNHNY; CDR2 reads SVGAGI (reference sequence). This CDR3 is 15 amino acids long.

J is TRBJ2-7 and V is TRBV4-3; 8 nucleotides match TRBD1. CDR1 and CDR2 (germline): LGHNA, YSLEER. The CDR3 has 15 residues. The V gene end was trimmed by 1 base and the J gene end by 6 bases; junction bases not matched to a gene: 8. The CDR3 DNA reads as TGCGCCAGCAGCCAAGTATGGGCAGGGGGCAGCGAGCAGTACTTC. Translated, it gives CASSQVWAGGSEQYF.

The V and J genes are TRBV19 and TRBJ1-2; D is possibly TRBD1 (6 bases). CDR1 and CDR2 (germline): LNHDA, SQIVND (reference sequence). V shed 10 bases and J shed 8 bases, with 17 bases lying between them. CDR3 length equals 12 residues. The CDR3 here is CATSRGMQGYTF. The CDR3, as DNA: TGTGCCACTTCAAGGGGGATGCAGGGCTACACCTTC.

V gene TRBV6-1 combines with J gene TRBJ2-5; weak D call: TRBD2 (7 bases). Germline V gene data show CDR1 as MNHNS and CDR2 as SASEGT. This CDR3 has 16 amino acids. Trimming removed 3 bases at V and 1 base at J, with 15 bases between. CDR3 nucleotides: TGTGCCAGCAGTGAGCCCGTTAGGGGGGGCCAAGAGACCCAGTACTTC. Protein product: CASSEPVRGGQETQYF.

This clone was recorded only once. The rearrangement joins TRBV5-1 to TRBJ1-1; no firm D call. Germline-derived CDR1 and CDR2 are SGHRS and YFSETQ. There are 14 residues in the CDR3. The V end lost 0 bases, the J end lost 4 bases, and 10 bases lay between the germline ends. CDR3 sequence reads: CASSLGAQSTEAFF. The CDR3 DNA reads TGCGCCAGCAGCTTGGGGGCACAGAGCACTGAAGCTTTCTTT.

This rearrangement joins TRBV7-2 to TRBJ1-5; maybe TRBD1 (5 bases). This CDR3 spans 14 amino acids. The ends were cut back, 1 base at V and 4 bases at J, with 8 bases in the middle. Per germline, CDR1 SGHTA and CDR2 FQGNSA. The CDR3 coding sequence is TGTGCCAGCAGCTTAGATTCAGGGAATCAGCCCCAGCATTTT. Translating gives CASSLDSGNQPQHF.

The chain combines TRBV5-4 with TRBJ1-3; tentative D call: TRBD1 (6 bases). V lost 4 bases and J lost 6, with 17 bases in between. The CDR3 sequence is 15 residues long. Germline CDR1 SGHNT, CDR2 YYREEE (reference sequence). DNA for the CDR3: TGTGCCAGCAGCCTCGGGGGGGGCGGACTAAACACCATATATTTT. It translates to CASSLGGGGLNTIYF.

The J gene is TRBJ1-1, the V gene TRBV2; TRBD1 aligns across 8 bases. This CDR3 region has 15 residues. With V trimmed by 5 bases and J by 2 bases, 7 bases remained unmatched. Germline values: CDR1 SNHLY, CDR2 FYNNEI. DNA for the CDR3: TGTGCCAGCAGTCTCCGGACAGGGACAAACACTGAAGCTTTCTTT. This translates into CASSLRTGTNTEAFF.

This clone was detected once. The chain couples TRBV6-5 to TRBJ2-2; 9 bases fit TRBD1. Germline CDR1 reads MNHEY; CDR2 reads SVGAGI. The CDR3 is made up of 16 amino acids. V lost 0 bases and J lost 4; bases outside the gene matches: 3. CDR3 nucleotide sequence: TGTGCCAGCAGTTACTCGACAGGGGGGACCACCGGGGAGCTGTTTTTT. Its protein is CASSYSTGGTTGELFF.

This clone was detected only once. Mismatch with germline at one junction end may stem from a read error. The chain is built from TRBV7-7 and TRBJ2-5; 10 bases map to TRBD2. In germline, CDR1 is SSHAT, CDR2 FNYEAQ (reference sequence). There are 15 residues in the CDR3. The CDR3 sequence: CASSLSSGGLETQYF. CDR3 nucleotide sequence: TGTGCTAGCAGCTTATCTAGCGGGGGATTAGAGACCCAGTACTTC.

This clone came up a few times. The genes are TRBV7-2 and TRBJ2-5; the match to TRBD2 covers 8 bases. This CDR3 region has 16 residues. CDR1 and CDR2 (germline): SGHTA, FQGNSA. V lost 5 bases to trimming and J lost 4 bases; unmatched junction nucleotides: 12. CDR3 sequence: CASSDIGGGKGETQYF. The CDR3 DNA is TGTGCCAGCAGCGACATTGGCGGGGGGAAGGGAGAGACCCAGTACTTC.